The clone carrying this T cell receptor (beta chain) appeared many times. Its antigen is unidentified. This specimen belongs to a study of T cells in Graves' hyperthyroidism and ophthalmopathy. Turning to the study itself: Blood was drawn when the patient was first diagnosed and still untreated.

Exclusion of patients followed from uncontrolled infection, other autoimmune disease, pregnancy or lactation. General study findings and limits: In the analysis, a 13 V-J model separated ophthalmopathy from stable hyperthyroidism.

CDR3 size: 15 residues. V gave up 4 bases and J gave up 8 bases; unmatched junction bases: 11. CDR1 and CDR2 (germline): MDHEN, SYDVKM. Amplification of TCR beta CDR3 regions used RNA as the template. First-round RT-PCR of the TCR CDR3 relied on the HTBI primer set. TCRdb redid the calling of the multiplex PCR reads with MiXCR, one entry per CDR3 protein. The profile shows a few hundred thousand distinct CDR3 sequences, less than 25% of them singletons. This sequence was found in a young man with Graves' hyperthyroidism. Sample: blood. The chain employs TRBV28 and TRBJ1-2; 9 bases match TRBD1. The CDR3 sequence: CASSSGQGELGGYTF. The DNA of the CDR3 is TGTGCCAGCAGTTCGGGACAGGGAGAATTAGGGGGCTACACCTTC.